This is a list of T cell receptor beta chains from one sample in a study of CD8+CD57+ T cells in acquired aplastic anemia. One entry per CDR3 protein results from TCRdb running MiXCR on the reads. The sample yields about 150,000 distinct CDR3 sequences, 40% to 50% seen once. The sample taken for sequencing was sorted CD4+, CD8+, or CD8+CD57+ T cells (not recorded which) from PBMCs. Source of these receptors: a human donor with aplastic anemia. The CDR3 runs from the conserved cysteine through the conserved F or W. The D gene is left open where the match is weak. Clone size appears in some rows only: once, few, many, or a class for an expanded clone.

j_call,v_call,cdr3_length,d_call,clone_size,cdr3_nt,cdr3_aa
TRBJ2-3,TRBV6-2/TRBV6-3,20,TRBD2,.,TGTGCCAGCAGTTACGTACTGGAGATAGCGGGAGACGGGGGCACAGATACGCAGTATTTT,CASSYVLEIAGDGGTDTQYF
TRBJ2-1,TRBV29-1,13,.,many,TGCAGCGTTTATCTGGGGACGGTCAATGAGCAGTTCTTC,CSVYLGTVNEQFF
TRBJ2-5,TRBV13,16,.,many,TGTGCCAGCAGCTTGACAGGCGGAGGGGGGGGAGAGACCCAGTACTTC,CASSLTGGGGGETQYF
TRBJ2-1,TRBV4-1,15,TRBD2,many,TGCGCCAGCAGCCCCGGGACTAGCGTTTACAATGAGCAGTTCTTC,CASSPGTSVYNEQFF
TRBJ2-1,TRBV24-1,16,TRBD1,.,TGTGCCACCAGTGATTCAGGGGGATTTGCCTACAATGAGCAGTTCTTC,CATSDSGGFAYNEQFF
TRBJ2-3,TRBV10-3,14,.,.,TGTGCCATCAGTGAGTCCGGGGAGGCAGATACGCAGTATTTT,CAISESGEADTQYF
TRBJ2-7,TRBV9,13,.,many,TGTGCCAGCAGCGGAATAAACACGCGGGAGCAGTACTTC,CASSGINTREQYF
TRBJ2-7,TRBV24-1,15,TRBD2,few,TGTGCCACCAGTGACACCGGGACTAGCGCCTACGAGCAGTACTTC,CATSDTGTSAYEQYF
TRBJ2-7,TRBV29-1,11,.,.,TGCAGCGTTTTTCAGGGGTACGAGCAGTACTTC,CSVFQGYEQYF
TRBJ2-1,TRBV29-1,13,.,once,TGCAGCGTTGAAGATCTGACCTACAATGAGCAGTTCTTC,CSVEDLTYNEQFF
TRBJ2-6,TRBV29-1,15,.,many,TGCAGCGTCGCGGACAGCCCCGATGGGGCCAACGTCCTGACTTTC,CSVADSPDGANVLTF
TRBJ1-2,TRBV7-6,17,.,many,TGTGCCAGCAGCTCAGGGCTGGGGCATTCGGCAGGCTATGGCTACACCTTC,CASSSGLGHSAGYGYTF
TRBJ2-1,TRBV24-1,15,TRBD2,.,TGTGCCACCAGTGACGGGACTAGCGGAGCCAATGAGCAGTTCTTC,CATSDGTSGANEQFF
TRBJ1-2,TRBV7-2,17,TRBD1,.,TGTGCCAGCAGCTTAGCGCGGGCAGGGGGCTCTAACTATGGCTACACCTTC,CASSLARAGGSNYGYTF
TRBJ2-7,TRBV19,14,.,many,TGTGCCAGTAGTATAGGGACCGCTTCCTACGAGCAGTACTTC,CASSIGTASYEQYF
TRBJ1-3,TRBV5-5,14,TRBD1,many,TGTGCCAGCAGCTTTGACAGGGATGGAAACACCATATATTTT,CASSFDRDGNTIYF
TRBJ1-1,TRBV20-1,14,.,.,TGCAGTGCATACCCGGCGGGGGGCATCACTGAAGCTTTCTTT,CSAYPAGGITEAFF
TRBJ1-5,TRBV24-1,15,.,.,TGTGCCACCAGTGATTCCCAGGCGTACAATCAGCCCCAGCATTTT,CATSDSQAYNQPQHF
TRBJ1-2,TRBV19,13,.,.,TGTGCCAGTAGTCAGGCGGCATACTATGGCTACACCTTC,CASSQAAYYGYTF
TRBJ1-2,TRBV6-5,13,.,many,TGTGCCAGCAGTTACGCCTCCGACTATGGCTACACCTTC,CASSYASDYGYTF
TRBJ1-2,TRBV24-1,14,.,.,TGTGCCACCAGTGATTATCGAGCCAACTATGGCTACACCTTC,CATSDYRANYGYTF
TRBJ1-2,TRBV2,15,.,many,TGTGCCAGCAGTGGCCCTCTCGACAGGTTCTATGGCTACACCTTC,CASSGPLDRFYGYTF
TRBJ2-7,TRBV15,16,TRBD1,.,TGTGCCACCAGCAGGGACAGGGGGCCGACCTACTACGAGCAGTACTTC,CATSRDRGPTYYEQYF
TRBJ1-1,TRBV2,14,.,once,TGTGCCAGCACTATACAGGGCGTCGACACTGAAGCTTTCTTT,CASTIQGVDTEAFF
TRBJ2-6,TRBV19,14,.,many,TGTGCCAGTAGTATAGGACAGGGGGCCAACGTCCTGACTTTC,CASSIGQGANVLTF
TRBJ1-4,TRBV19,15,.,.,TGTGCCAGTAGTATATTGCAGGGGTCTAATGAAAAACTGTTTTTT,CASSILQGSNEKLFF
TRBJ2-7,TRBV2,15,TRBD1,.,TGTGCCAGCACCCAGCAAAGGACAGGGTCGAACGAGCAGTACTTC,CASTQQRTGSNEQYF
TRBJ2-7,TRBV24-1,14,TRBD1,.,TGTGCCACCAGTGACTCAGGGGGCGCGTACGAGCAGTACTTC,CATSDSGGAYEQYF
TRBJ1-4,TRBV5-1,15,.,.,TGCGCCAGCAGCTTGGCGGGTACAACTAATGAAAAACTGTTTTTT,CASSLAGTTNEKLFF
TRBJ2-7,TRBV29-1,13,.,.,TGCAGCGTCCTGACTAGTAGGGCCTACGAGCAGTACTTC,CSVLTSRAYEQYF
TRBJ2-1,TRBV24-1,13,TRBD2,.,TGTGCCACCAGTGCTAGCGGGAGAGAAGAGCAGTTCTTC,CATSASGREEQFF
TRBJ2-7,TRBV2,12,.,few,TGTGCCAGCAGATGGATGGCCTACGAGCAGTACTTC,CASRWMAYEQYF
TRBJ2-3,TRBV20-1,12,.,.,TGCAGTGAGAGAGGGGGCACAGATACGCAGTATTTT,CSERGGTDTQYF
TRBJ1-2,TRBV10-3,17,TRBD1,many,TGTGCCATCAGTGAGGCCTCCCAGGGACAGGGGGTCCATGGCTACACCTTC,CAISEASQGQGVHGYTF
TRBJ2-7,TRBV29-1,14,TRBD1,.,TGCAGCGTTGTTGACAGGGGTTCGTCCTACGAGCAGTACTTC,CSVVDRGSSYEQYF
TRBJ1-2,TRBV9,16,.,.,TGTGCCAGCAGCCCTCTAACCCGGGAGGGTTACTATGGCTACACCTTC,CASSPLTREGYYGYTF
TRBJ2-7,TRBV29-1,13,.,once,TGCAGCGTTGGTGAGAACGGACCCTACGAGCAGTACTTC,CSVGENGPYEQYF
TRBJ2-2,TRBV15,12,.,few,TGTGCCACCAGCAGAGCTGTCGGGGAGCTGTTTTTT,CATSRAVGELFF
TRBJ1-2,TRBV2,12,.,many,TGTGCCGGCAGGGAATTAGGGTTGGGCTACACCTTC,CAGRELGLGYTF
TRBJ2-3,TRBV2,15,.,.,TGTGCCAGCAGTGAGACGGGCCCCGCGGTAGATACGCAGTATTTT,CASSETGPAVDTQYF
TRBJ1-5,TRBV4-3,14,TRBD1,many,TGCGCCAGCAGCCATGGACAGGGAAACCAGCCCCAGCATTTT,CASSHGQGNQPQHF
TRBJ2-1,TRBV9,12,.,.,TGTGCCAGCAGCGGGAGGATCAATGAGCAGTTCTTC,CASSGRINEQFF
TRBJ1-6,TRBV11-1,16,.,.,TGTGCCAGCAGCTTAGGGAGCGGGGGAACGAATTCACCCCTCCACTTT,CASSLGSGGTNSPLHF
TRBJ2-7,TRBV12-5,16,.,many,TGTGCTAGTGCCATCAATCCTGCGGCTATCTCCTACGAGCAGTACTTC,CASAINPAAISYEQYF
TRBJ2-7,TRBV3-1,15,.,.,TGTGCCAGCAGCCATTTTCAACGGGCCGACAATGGGCAGTACTTC,CASSHFQRADNGQYF
TRBJ2-2,TRBV29-1,15,TRBD2,few,TGCAGCATCCTAGCGGGAGTTGAGTCGGCCGGGGAGCTGTTTTTT,CSILAGVESAGELFF
TRBJ2-5,TRBV24-1,15,TRBD2,once,TGTGCCACCAGTGAAACGGGACTAGGATCGGAGACCCAGTACTTC,CATSETGLGSETQYF
TRBJ2-3,TRBV11-2,16,TRBD1,many,TGTGCCAGCAGCTTGGAAGGACAGGGCGGCACAGATACGCAGTATTTT,CASSLEGQGGTDTQYF
TRBJ2-7,TRBV29-1,13,.,few,TGCAGCGTCGAGGGCGGCTGGGCCTACGAGCAGTACTTC,CSVEGGWAYEQYF
TRBJ2-6,TRBV2,16,TRBD1,.,TGTGCCAGCAGTAACAGGGGGCAGTCTGGGGCCAACGTCCTGACTTTC,CASSNRGQSGANVLTF
TRBJ1-5,TRBV15,15,.,.,TGTGCCACCAGCAGAGATGGACAGATGAATCAGCCCCAGCATTTT,CATSRDGQMNQPQHF
TRBJ2-7,TRBV27,14,.,few,TGTGCCAGCAGAAGGACGCCCCTGAGTCCCGAGCAGTACTTC,CASRRTPLSPEQYF
TRBJ1-5,TRBV10-1,15,TRBD1,.,TGCGCCAGCTTAAGGACAGGGGGGGGAAATCAGCCCCAGCATTTT,CASLRTGGGNQPQHF
TRBJ2-1,TRBV20-1,15,TRBD2,many,TGCAGTGCTAGAGAACAGCGGGAGTTGTATCGTGAGCAGTTCTTC,CSAREQRELYREQFF
TRBJ2-5,TRBV9,16,.,.,TGTGCCAGCAGCGTCAATCCGGGGGACAGCCAAGAGACCCAGTACTTC,CASSVNPGDSQETQYF